The entry below describes one T cell receptor (beta chain). The antigen remains unidentified. These data come from a study of post-analysis software for immune sequencing data. Study summary: The courses of disease that were included comprised relapsing-remitting, secondary progressive and progressive-relapsing multiple sclerosis.

Whole-study results and caveats: Among multiple sclerosis patients, normalized Chao1 diversity was significantly below that of controls. Comparison of patients with controls showed 4 to 6 TRBV segments more frequent in patients, TRBV5-6, TRBV5-1 and TRBV20-1 among them.

V lost 1 base and J lost 4, with 9 bases in between. CDR3 length: 14 residues. Libraries were made from TCR beta cDNA, and they carried unique molecular identifiers. One entry per CDR3 protein, called by TCRdb with MiXCR from the PCR reads. The sample contains approximately 770,000 distinct CDR3 sequences, under 60% of which appear only once. This sequence joins TRBV12-3 or TRBV12-4 and TRBJ2-3, with D perhaps being TRBD1 or TRBD2 (6 bases each). Sequencing was performed on blood. This receptor was taken from a girl between 5 and 17 years old with multiple sclerosis. As DNA, the CDR3 is TGTGCCAGCAGTTTAGGGGGGGCATCAGATACGCAGTATTTT. It yields the protein CASSLGGASDTQYF.